The sequence of this TCR beta chain was determined in a study of blood T cell repertoires in COVID-19. Study-level background: Sites across the United States, Italy and Spain contributed samples from acute and convalescent COVID-19. PBMCs, B-cell-depleted T cells, or T cells provided the cDNA or gDNA that made up the material.

CDR1 and CDR2 from the germline V gene are LNHDA and SQIVND (reference sequence). V shed 5 bases and J shed 4 bases, with 12 bases lying between them. The CDR3 runs 15 residues. In the original processing: Researchers report that nucleated cell counts were estimated from reference gene primer amplification. Measured with immunoSEQ multiplex PCR; TCRdb has only the in-frame clones, and not every one. V and J calls and clone size are copied from that table; D and trimming were computed from the DNA. The table records some 210,000 clones, around four fifths of them present only once. The sequenced material came from peripheral blood. The J gene is TRBJ1-6, the V gene TRBV19, with a tentative D call TRBD1 (5 bases). The sequence derives from a woman aged 45-59 years with active or convalescent COVID-19. As DNA, the CDR3 is TGTGCCAGTAGTGCAATGACAGCTTATAATTCACCCCTCCACTTT. Translated, it gives CASSAMTAYNSPLHF. Full variable domain (rest looked up from reference TRBV19 and TRBJ1-6): DGGITQSPKYLFRKEGQNVTLSCEQNLNHDAMYWYRQDPGQGLRLIYYSQIVNDFQKGDIAEGYSVSREKKESFPLTVTSAQKNPTAFYLCASSAMTAYNSPLHFGNGTRLTVT.